This TCR beta chain stems from a study of cytomegalovirus exposure and HLA in healthy donors (TCRdb year 2017). Concerning the study at large: An earlier analysis of approximately 640 of the donors reported more than 250 Gb of sequence data and more than 90 million unique TCR beta sequences from about 200 million T cells. An early release covering 550 to 650 HLA-typed donors comprised roughly 300 gigabases of sequencing data and around 80 million unique TCR sequences. Of the roughly 390 genotyped donors, 75% to 85% were placed in the genetic ancestry cluster associated with self-reported Caucasian donors. The aim of the study was to test whether cataloging public T cell receptors could identify signatures of past pathogen exposure. Using immunosequencing, the study profiled T cell repertoires from around 680 subjects and related those repertoires to cytomegalovirus serostatus. A separate validation cohort of roughly 110 different subjects was used in addition to the approximately 700-subject first cohort. To predict cytomegalovirus infection status, the study combined high-throughput TCR immunosequencing, statistical association of individual TCRs with disease status, and machine learning. In a later analysis, previously published TCR beta repertoires from 550 to 700 donors were re-analyzed and high-resolution HLA genotyping was added so that TCR occurrence patterns could be studied. Rather than drawing on any new phenotypic data, the later analysis identified candidate immune exposures from TCR beta sequences and the way those sequences occurred across donors. An earlier analysis of approximately 580 of the donors used high-throughput TCR beta sequencing to judge whether each TCR beta V gene segment behaved as functional or pseudogenic. Donor age, sex, ethnicity and CMV serostatus were compiled alongside the repertoire data. In a later genetic analysis, genome-wide SNP genotypes for about 65% of the roughly 670 donors were used, and that subset was treated as a discovery cohort. All discovery cohort repertoires had been generated using a single sequencing platform. HLA typing covered class I and class II loci at four-digit resolution. The number of donors typed differed by locus, with 629-630 for A, B, C, DRB1 and DQB1, around 500 for DQA1, 606 for DPA1, and 400 to 490 for DPB1. Because of strong linkage in the cohort, roughly five DR-DQ haplotypes were treated as single units for association and clustering. Among some 400 genotyped donors of the cohort, an average of around 250,000 unique TCR beta nucleotide sequences was sequenced per donor, of which about 19% were non-productive. The investigation overall reported the following: In an earlier analysis of several hundred of the donors, most TCR beta V segments were observed in productive rearrangements about 87% or about 30% of the time, broadly matching IMGT annotations. While some public TCRs were present in many individuals, most TCR sequences turned up only very rarely across donors. The authors suggested that the approach could potentially be generalized to other disease states and immunological phenotypes. In a later analysis, HLA-associated TCR beta chains were found to be more clonally expanded and to have lower generation probabilities than equally common non-associated chains. Because some donors lacked HLA typing at each locus, the association tests relied only on the typed subset. According to a later genetic analysis, donors in an Asian-associated ancestry cluster had fewer N-insertions in productive TCRs than the approximately 670-donor mean. Because counts were too low, seventeen rarely observed V segments, including chromosome 9 orphons, were excluded from the earlier analysis of 587 of the donors. In a later genetic analysis, a missense DCLRE1C variant was associated with V-gene and J-gene trimming of TCR beta chains, and the association was replicated in an independent cohort. In a later analysis, the rate of TCR association differed among HLA loci, with DRB1 alleles having the most associated TCRs and HLA-C alleles having the fewest. A further reported finding was that TCR beta sequences accurately predicted the HLA-A and HLA-B alleles for most subjects in the first cohort. According to a later analysis, most CMV-associated TCR beta chains appeared to be HLA-restricted, and the HLA associations seemed to be driven largely by CMV exposure. Sequencing depth was assumed to be roughly uniform across donors in the presence/absence analyses, though that assumption may not hold. Some IMGT-functional V segments, including TRBV6-2 and TRBV6-3, could not be distinguished by the 87-base-pair reads and were therefore excluded. Strong co-occurrence of HLA alleles, especially DR and DQ, made assigning TCR associations to individual alleles difficult. Linkage disequilibrium might explain the correlated functional status among segregating V segments, but an unknown experimental factor could not be ruled out. A later analysis reported that several top co-occurrence clusters appeared linked to parvovirus B19, influenza, CMV and Epstein-Barr virus. In vitro tests confirmed that a few of the cytomegalovirus-associated TCR beta chains recognize cytomegalovirus antigens. A cluster of highly shared sequence variants was judged likely to be a technical artifact of the sequencing pipeline. At a false discovery rate of 0.05, a later analysis linked under 20,000 TCR beta sequences to specific HLA alleles. In this cohort, only TCR beta chains were sequenced, and detectable features were limited by the absence of alpha or paired-chain data. The study gave a list of around 170 TCR beta chains associated with cytomegalovirus. The classifier was reported to diagnose cytomegalovirus status with high specificity and sensitivity in both the original and validation cohorts. CMV serostatus was the only immune exposure information available for the cohort.

The method was the immunoSEQ multiplex PCR assay. The multiplex PCR relied on a mix of 60 forward primers for TCR Vbeta segments and 13 reverse primers for TCR Jbeta segments. Amplification of the CDR3 region of rearranged TCR beta genes was performed with a multiplex PCR assay on genomic DNA. On the Illumina HiSeq System, the amplified TCR beta libraries were sequenced as 87-base-pair reads. The paper's data handling went like this. In a later analysis, tens of millions of unique TCR beta chains were counted across the approximately 640 repertoires, and around 10 million of these chains were shared by at least two donors. A nearest-neighbor algorithm error-corrected the raw reads and collapsed the reads into unique sequences, merging closely related sequences to remove PCR and sequencing errors. V, D and J gene segments were assigned by aligning CDR3 sequences to IMGT reference sequences. Each retained sequence needed at least a six-nucleotide match to both a V gene segment and a J gene segment. Rearrangements were called productive when the CDR3 lacked stop codons and stayed in frame with V and J; all others were non-productive. Following IMGT convention, CDR3 was defined as the stretch from the second conserved V-encoded cysteine up to the conserved J-encoded phenylalanine. The earlier analysis of some 600 of the donors excluded sequences that lacked an unambiguous match to a single V gene segment. In an earlier analysis of around 600 of the donors, V segments were called functional above 56.7% productive rearrangements and were called segregating when the between-donor standard deviation exceeded 5%. A statistical classification framework was built to diagnose cytomegalovirus status from the catalog of TCR beta chain sequences. V and J gene assignment, in a later analysis, came from comparing TCR nucleotide sequences with IMGT/GENE-DB human TR gene sequences. A later analysis assigned CDR3 sequences and most-parsimonious VDJ recombination scenarios with the TCRdist pipeline. A later analysis defined each TCR beta chain by its CDR3 amino acid sequence plus V-gene family, and excluded reads lacking a unique V-gene family. As a way to deal with suspected cross-contamination and a sequencing artifact, a later analysis dropped more than 500 nucleotide sequences that were highly shared and had low generation probability. A later analysis calculated a clonal expansion index for each public chain from normalized within-repertoire ranks of inferred template counts. A later analysis computed generation probabilities with a VDJ recombination model fitted to out-of-frame rearrangements, and checked the results against IGoR. In a later analysis, TCR-TCR, TCR-HLA and TCR-CMV co-occurrence was scored with hypergeometric tests, and a repertoire-size bias correction was applied to TCR pairs. In a later analysis, false discovery rates were estimated by permuting HLA or CMV assignments 20 times. In a later analysis, co-occurring TCRs were grouped using DBSCAN, and TCRdist sequence similarity was added for clustering within HLA-allele-positive subsets. Repertoires with fewer than 30,000 or more than 120,000 public chains, plus five repertoires with anomalous nucleotide sharing, were excluded from co-occurrence clustering. TCRdb took this table from immuneACCESS and kept in-frame rearrangements with V and J called. Such tables lack part of the clones; where checked against another copy, unresolved V genes explain under half of the gap, and the rest is unexplained. The DNA was the basis for D and trimming; V, J and clone size are from that table. Present in this sample are 100,000 or so clones, approximately 82% of which were seen just once. The ten largest clones take up more than 0.95% of the sample.

The cohort comprised around 700 healthy bone marrow donors. At the time of sampling, every cohort member was nominally healthy, though immune exposures that went unrecorded were likely present. The donor tested CMV seronegative and was one of the 352 seronegative cohort members. A peripheral blood sample was provided by each donor, and peripheral blood mononuclear cells were used for TCR beta sequencing. Genomic DNA extraction from the blood cell samples was performed with the Qiagen DNeasy Blood Extraction Kit. In the case of this clone: The antigen it binds to is not known. Per-base qualities were not stored, and no clone one base away is much larger.

Including the terminal cysteine and phenylalanine, the CDR3 comprises 14 residues. Kept here is only the CDR3 DNA, which spans 42 bases and is read in frame from base 1. The trim is 5 bases for V and 7 bases for J, with a gap of 12 bases between the germline ends. The germline V gene provides CDR1 MNHEY and CDR2 SVGAGI. The clonotype comes from a woman aged 18-29 years in good health and CMV-seronegative. The V and J segments used are TRBV6-5 and TRBJ1-6; the D gene is perhaps TRBD1, from 6 matching bases. Sequenced sample: PBMCs. The nucleotides are TGTGCCAGCAGTCCGGGACACATCAATTCACCCCTCCACTTT. Translated, it reads CASSPGHINSPLHF.